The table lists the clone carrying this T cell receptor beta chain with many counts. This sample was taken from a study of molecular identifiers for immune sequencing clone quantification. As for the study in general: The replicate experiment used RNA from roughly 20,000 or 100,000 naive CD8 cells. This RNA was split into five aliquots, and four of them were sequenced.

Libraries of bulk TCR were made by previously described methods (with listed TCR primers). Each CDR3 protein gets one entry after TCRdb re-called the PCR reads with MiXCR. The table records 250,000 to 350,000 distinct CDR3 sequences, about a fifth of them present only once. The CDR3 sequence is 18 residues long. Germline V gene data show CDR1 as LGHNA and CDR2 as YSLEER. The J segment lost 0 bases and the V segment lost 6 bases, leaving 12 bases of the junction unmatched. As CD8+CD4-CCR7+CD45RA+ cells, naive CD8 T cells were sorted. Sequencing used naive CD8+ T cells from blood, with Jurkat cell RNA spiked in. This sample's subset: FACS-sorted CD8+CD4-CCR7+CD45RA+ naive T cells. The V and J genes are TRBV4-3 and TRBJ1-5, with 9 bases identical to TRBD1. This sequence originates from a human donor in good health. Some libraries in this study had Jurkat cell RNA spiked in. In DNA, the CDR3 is TGCGCCAGCAGTCCCGGGACAGGGAAGGGTTATAGCAATCAGCCCCAGCATTTT. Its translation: CASSPGTGKGYSNQPQHF.